This T cell receptor beta chain appears in the sequencing data of a study of shared clonotypes between healthy human individuals. On the study more broadly: Three plates each covered CD4 naive and memory; CD8 naive two, CD8 memory one. The study's findings and limits: For naive CD4 cells, around 5% of clonotypes were shared across a handful of donors.

This clone was seen once. What it binds is not known. TCRdb's table, derived via immunoSEQ multiplex PCR, lists solely in-frame clones and lacks some. This sample has 1.6 million or so clones; roughly 96% occur once, and the top ten carry more than 0.9%. The sample taken for sequencing was naive CD4+ T cells sorted from blood. Subset of the sample: CD45RA+ positively selected. This receptor was identified in a young man in good health.

The CDR3 coding sequence is TGCGCCAGCAGCAAAGCCGACAGGGGGCGCGACCCGGTTTACCAAGAGACCCAGTACTTC. Translating it yields CASSKADRGRDPVYQETQYF. The V call is TRBV5-1, the J call TRBJ2-5, with TRBD1 matching 10 bases. The ends lost 4 bases at V and 0 bases at J; junction bases unmatched: 18. Germline assignment: CDR1 SGHRS and CDR2 YFSETQ. The CDR3 loop spans 20 amino acids.